The next 6 T cell receptor beta chains were all read from a single sample in a study of T cell clones after liver transplantation. Some clones are missing from TCRdb's copy, which holds only in-frame ones; the method was immunoSEQ multiplex PCR. The sample lists 65,000 to 80,000 clones, about four fifths occurring once. Sequenced material: CD4+ T cells from blood, taken before liver transplant. Receptor source: a human donor who received a liver transplant.

There are a few counts of this clone. V usage is TRBV28 and J usage is TRBJ1-2; D is unresolved. CDR1 is MDHEN and CDR2 is SYDVKM in the germline V gene. This CDR3 is built from 11 residues. Trimming shortened V by 6 bases and J by 6 bases, and 8 bases separated the two germline ends. The CDR3 spells CASSSRNGYTF. The DNA for the CDR3 is TGTGCCAGCAGCTCACGAAATGGCTACACCTTC.

J is TRBJ2-7 and V is TRBV7-8, with TRBD2 matching over 10 bases. Germline V gene sequence: CDR1 SGHVS, CDR2 FQNEAQ. Germline trimming cut 6 bases from V and 3 bases from J; bases unmatched to any gene: 5. The CDR3 has 14 amino acids. CDR3 amino acids: CASRRTSGDYEQYF. In DNA, the CDR3 is TGTGCCAGCAGGCGAACTAGCGGGGACTACGAGCAGTACTTC.

The genes are TRBV27 and TRBJ1-5; the D gene is possibly TRBD1 (5 bases). This CDR3 region has 13 residues. V gave up 7 bases and J gave up 5 bases, with 12 bases separating them. Germline V CDR1 and CDR2: MNHEY, SMNVEV (reference sequence). The CDR3 sequence is CASKLTVDQPQHF. The CDR3 nucleotides read TGTGCCAGCAAATTGACAGTTGATCAGCCCCAGCATTTT.

This clone turned up a few times. The chain carries TRBV5-1 and TRBJ1-4, with D hard to call. This CDR3 is 13 amino acids long. Germline V gives CDR1 SGHRS, CDR2 YFSETQ. With 5 bases removed from V and 2 bases from J, the gap between germline ends came to 7 bases. The DNA for the CDR3 is TGCGCCAGCAGTCTCGGGACTAATGAAAAACTGTTTTTT. The encoded protein is CASSLGTNEKLFF.

The chain carries TRBV19 and TRBJ1-4, with D unresolved. V was shortened by 5 bases and J by 2 bases, with 12 bases between the two germline ends. Looked up from germline, CDR1 is LNHDA and CDR2 is SQIVND (reference sequence). This CDR3 region has 15 residues. The CDR3 DNA is TGTGCCAGTAGTCCCCCGGCAGCGACTAATGAAAAACTGTTTTTT. Amino acid sequence: CASSPPAATNEKLFF. Filled out from reference TRBV19 and TRBJ1-4, the complete variable domain reads DGGITQSPKYLFRKEGQNVTLSCEQNLNHDAMYWYRQDPGQGLRLIYYSQIVNDFQKGDIAEGYSVSREKKESFPLTVTSAQKNPTAFYLCASSPPAATNEKLFFGSGTQLSVL.

To note about this clone: The same CDR3 can be traced to other DNA sequences in this sample. This chain connects TRBV2 to TRBJ2-7; D gene ambiguous. CDR3 length equals 12 residues. The germline CDR1 and CDR2 sequences are SNHLY and FYNNEI. The V and J ends lost 2 bases and 1 base respectively, with 3 bases between them. The CDR3 coding sequence is TGTGCCAGCAGTGAACAATCCTACGAGCAGTACTTC. Its translation: CASSEQSYEQYF. Using reference TRBV2 and TRBJ2-7 for the parts outside the CDR3, the full variable domain is EPEVTQTPSHQVTQMGQEVILRCVPISNHLYFYWYRQILGQKVEFLVSFYNNEISEKSEIFDDQFSVERPDGSNFTLKIRSTKLEDSAMYFCASSEQSYEQYFGPGTRLTVT.